This paragraph covers one TCR beta chain sequence. Its specific antigen is unknown. Nothing much larger sits one base from this clone, and base qualities are not available. These data are taken from a study of beta chain features in type 1 diabetes (dated 2018 in TCRdb). Regarding the research as a whole: No differences in mean age, gender distribution, total cell number or subset yield were found between patients and healthy donors. A total of roughly 100 million sorted cells were examined across all samples, and RNA yield correlated strongly with the number of cells per subset. The study compared TCRB repertoires of sorted circulating CD4+ T cell subsets between recently diagnosed type 1 diabetes patients and matched healthy donors. Whereas all 30 or so donors provided naive and central memory subsets, regulatory and stem cell-like memory subsets were isolated from just 8 patients and about 8 healthy donors.

Each donor gave one peripheral blood draw, averaging about 120 mL, which was collected into heparinised tubes. A BD FACSAria II was used to sort naive, central memory, regulatory and stem cell-like memory CD4+ T cells with a panel that included CD45RO, CCR7, CD25, CD127, CD95 and CD27. Purity was above 95% for every sorted population. PBMCs were isolated immediately by Lymphoprep density gradient centrifugation and stained directly without culture. So that batch effects would be minimized, each experiment stained and sorted samples in pairs, pairing one healthy donor with one patient. Deletion took 2 bases off V and 8 bases off J, with a span of 21 bases between the germline ends. The germline V gene (reference sequence) yields GTSNPN for CDR1 and SVGIG for CDR2. The CDR3 contains 15 residues, cysteine and phenylalanine counted. Only the CDR3 part of the read is kept: 45 bases, read in frame from the first base.

On the study overall, not on this receptor specifically: Only small numbers of individuals were included in the HLA sub-analyses, which left unresolved whether HLA type had any influence on TCRB rearrangement. In all four CD4+ subsets, TCRB CDR3 length was moderately but significantly shorter in type 1 diabetes patients. Shorter templates might be favored by PCR, yet because patient and control samples were amplified and corrected together, any such skew would affect both groups equally. Because cDNA rather than genomic DNA was sequenced, highly expressing activated cells could have been over-represented, although no difference in activation and CD3 levels was found between groups. The naive, central memory and regulatory TCRB repertoires appeared to resemble one another more closely among patients than among healthy donors. Patients with type 1 diabetes made fewer insertions and deleted more nucleotides at VDJ recombination sites, implying thymic rearrangement abnormalities.

The High Capacity cDNA Reverse Transcription Kit was used to reverse transcribe all of the isolated RNA, meaning that expressed TCRB transcripts were what got sequenced. Deep immunoSEQ sequencing was applied to naive, central memory and regulatory T cell samples, giving an average of about 3.6 million total reads per sample. After sorted cells were lysed in RLT buffer, RNA was extracted with DNase-treated RNeasy Micro or Mini kits, with the choice depending on cell number. Each cell subset was processed on its own to prevent cross-contamination, while patient and healthy donor samples were processed together. The immunoSEQ multiplex PCR was used to amplify TCRB sequences from cDNA, yielding 87-bp fragments that span the CDR3 region. The amplicons were sequenced using the Illumina HiSeq platform. Processing in the source paper ran as follows. PCR bias was corrected computationally using synthetic template baselines, and reads within Hamming distance 2 were collapsed, with unmergeable singletons discarded. Reads were aligned against IMGT to assign V, D and J genes, CDR3 length and insertions or deletions at six rearrangement sites. Within each subset, clonotype counts were normalized to the number of sorted cells before true diversity and Gini coefficients were calculated with the tcR R package. Repertoire sharing was quantified using the overlap coefficient calculated on TCRB nucleotide sequences. Out-of-frame TCRB sequences from naive cells were analyzed as a proxy for the pre-selection repertoire. The table comes from immuneACCESS by way of TCRdb, which keeps in-frame sequences with V and J called. Part of the clones is missing from these tables; in studies checked, under half for an unresolved V gene and the rest for unknown reasons. V and J calls and clone size are those listed in that table; D and trimming were worked out from the DNA. Counted in this sample were about 340,000 clones; about 14% of them appeared once. The ten top clones hold nearly 0.015% of the sample.

The sequence is built from TRBV30 and TRBJ1-2; there is no confident call for the D gene. This receptor was taken from a woman under 30 with type 1 diabetes. Sequencing input: naive CD4+ T cells from blood. This specimen's cell subset or site label, per the study, means: true naive CD4+ T cells. This receptor has the CDR3 CAWSLKGSEGQGYTF. The DNA is as follows: TGTGCCTGGAGTCTTAAAGGTTCGGAGGGTCAGGGCTACACCTTC. The CDR3, completed at both ends by the reference TRBV30 and TRBJ1-2 genes, gives the full variable domain SQTIHQWPATLVQPVGSPLSLECTVEGTSNPNLYWYRQAAGRGLQLLFYSVGIGQISSEVPQNLSASRPQDRQFILSSKKLLLSDSGFYLCAWSLKGSEGQGYTFGSGTRLTVV.